These 21 T cell receptor beta chains came from one sample sequenced in a study of shared T cell receptors in the human thymus. Some clones are missing from TCRdb's copy, which holds only in-frame ones; the method was immunoSEQ multiplex PCR. Found here are 720,000 or so clones, 80% to 90% of them singletons; the top ten hold 0.0095% to 0.013%. Another study also made use of these data, one on human thymus T cells.

The specimen was thymocytes. These receptors were taken from a girl under three years old with a congenital heart defect.

This chain links TRBV5-6 with TRBJ2-2; no clear D. This CDR3 is 13 amino acids long. The V gene lost 1 base and the J gene lost 8 bases, with 9 bases spanning the gap. The germline gives CDR1 SGHDT, CDR2 YYEEEE. The CDR3 DNA reads TGTGCCAGCAGCTTGAACGGGTGTGGGGAGCTGTTTTTT. This sequence encodes CASSLNGCGELFF.

The chain joins TRBV5-6 to TRBJ2-7; 12 nucleotides agree with TRBD2. This CDR3 comprises 16 residues. J lost 4 bases, V lost 1 base, and 6 bases had no gene match. Germline V CDR1 and CDR2: SGHDT, YYEEEE. CDR3 DNA: TGTGCCAGCAGCTTGTCCCTAGCGGGGGGGCAGTACGAGCAGTACTTC. This translates into CASSLSLAGGQYEQYF.

The chain links TRBV6-5 to TRBJ2-1, with D unclear. The CDR3 length is 12 residues. The germline gives CDR1 MNHEY, CDR2 SVGAGI. V gave up 6 bases and J gave up 7 bases, with 10 bases separating them. The CDR3 coding sequence is TGTGCCAGCAGCCCTTCCCGGAATGAGCAGTTCTTC. As protein: CASSPSRNEQFF.

This clone was observed once. V and J are TRBV18 and TRBJ1-1; perhaps TRBD1 as D (5 bases). Deletions cut 6 bases from V and 4 bases from J, with 18 bases between. The V gene's germline CDR1 is KGHSH and CDR2 LQKENI. The CDR3 covers 15 residues. The CDR3 loop reads CASSRRRGCRTEAFF. DNA of the CDR3: TGTGCCAGCTCCAGGCGGCGGGGCTGTCGCACTGAAGCTTTCTTT.

The chain uses TRBV14 and TRBJ2-3; D may be TRBD2 (6 bases). There are 20 residues in the CDR3. Germline-derived CDR1 and CDR2 are SGHDN and FVKESK. Trimming removed 0 bases at V and 3 bases at J, with 25 bases between. The CDR3 region is CASSQEVSPPRGAGTDTQYF. DNA of the CDR3: TGTGCCAGCAGCCAAGAAGTTAGTCCCCCAAGGGGAGCGGGTACAGATACGCAGTATTTT.

Only one count was recorded for this clone. Mismatch with germline at one junction end may stem from a read error. Other DNA sequences in this sample translate to the same CDR3. The V gene is TRBV10-3, the J gene TRBJ1-6; 9 nucleotides match TRBD1. Germline values: CDR1 ENHRY, CDR2 SYGVKD. The CDR3 is 16 residues long. CDR3 DNA sequence: TGTGCCATCAGTGGACCGACAGGGGGTTATAATTCCCCCCTCCACTTT. Protein: CAISGPTGGYNSPLHF.

A single count supports this clone. The J gene is TRBJ1-4, the V gene TRBV6-6, with no clear D. CDR3 size: 14 residues. CDR1 and CDR2 from the germline V gene are MNHNY and SVGAGI (reference sequence). Trimming took 7 bases from V and 8 from J, leaving 17 bases between them. The CDR3 DNA sequence: TGTGCCAGCATCAAGGAGGGAGGAGGAGAAAAACTGTTTTTT. Protein sequence: CASIKEGGGEKLFF.

The V gene is TRBV5-1, the J gene TRBJ1-2; a possible D gene is TRBD1 (5 bases). The CDR3 runs 14 residues. Per the germline V gene, CDR1 is SGHRS and CDR2 is YFSETQ. The germline V and J ends were trimmed by 0 bases and 3 bases, with 9 bases remaining between them. CDR3 nucleotides: TGCGCCAGCAGCTTGGAGACGGGGGACTATGGCTACACCTTC. It yields the protein CASSLETGDYGYTF.

The chain uses TRBV5-6 and TRBJ1-5, with D unresolved. Germline-derived CDR1 and CDR2 are SGHDT and YYEEEE. Trimming took 3 bases from V and 0 from J, leaving 10 bases between them. This CDR3 comprises 15 residues. CDR3 sequence: CASSSGRDSNQPQHF. DNA for the CDR3: TGTGCCAGCAGCTCCGGACGGGATAGCAATCAGCCCCAGCATTTT.

This chain uses TRBV5-1 with TRBJ2-1; D possibly corresponds to TRBD2 (6 bases). Trimming took off 0 bases at V and 7 bases at J, with 17 bases between the two ends. The CDR3 is made up of 16 amino acids. CDR1 is SGHRS, CDR2 YFSETQ, per germline. In DNA form, the CDR3 reads TGCGCCAGCAGCTTGGGGAGGGACCCCTACAATAATGAGCAGTTCTTC. This sequence encodes CASSLGRDPYNNEQFF.

This chain uses TRBV14 with TRBJ1-6, with D possibly TRBD1 on 6 matching bases. Looked up from germline, CDR1 is SGHDN and CDR2 is FVKESK. The V end lost 0 bases, the J end lost 4 bases, and 22 bases lay between the germline ends. CDR3 length: 20 amino acids. The CDR3 here is CASSQEGQPYGHSYNSPLHF. As DNA, the CDR3 is TGTGCCAGCAGCCAAGAAGGACAGCCATATGGACACTCTTATAATTCACCCCTCCACTTT.

Only one count was recorded for this clone. The chain employs TRBV28 and TRBJ1-1, with TRBD1 matching 9 bases. Germline V gene data show CDR1 as MDHEN and CDR2 as SYDVKM. The CDR3 length is 15 residues. The trim removed 6 bases at V and 8 bases at J, leaving 13 bases unmatched. This chain's CDR3 is CASRPDRGAPLEAFF. In nucleotides, the CDR3 is TGTGCCAGCAGACCCGACAGGGGGGCTCCGTTAGAAGCTTTCTTT. The full variable domain, its missing parts supplied by reference TRBV28 and TRBJ1-1, is DVKVTQSSRYLVKRTGEKVFLECVQDMDHENMFWYRQDPGLGLRLIYFSYDVKMKEKGDIPEGYSVSREKKERFSLILESASTNQTSMYLCASRPDRGAPLEAFFGQGTRLTVV.

The chain recombines TRBV4-3 with TRBJ1-5, with TRBD1 identical over 7 bases. Germline CDR1 LGHNA, CDR2 YSLEER. The V and J ends lost 0 bases and 4 bases, in that order; junction bases with no gene match: 15. CDR3 size: 19 residues. CDR3 sequence (DNA): TGCGCCAGCAGCCAAGATTTCGACCTGAGACAGGGTCTTAATCAGCCCCAGCATTTT. Protein sequence: CASSQDFDLRQGLNQPQHF.

In this sample, this clone turned up once. The chain is built from TRBV7-2 and TRBJ1-2; TRBD1 agrees at 9 bases. Per germline, CDR1 SGHTA and CDR2 FQGNSA. This CDR3 is built from 15 residues. Trimming took 1 base from V and 5 from J; bases not matched to a gene: 5. The CDR3 loop reads CASSLDYRGPYGYTF. CDR3 coding DNA: TGTGCCAGCAGCTTAGATTACAGGGGGCCGTATGGCTACACCTTC.

The chain is built from TRBV5-1 and TRBJ2-5, with D uncertain. Looked up from germline, CDR1 is SGHRS and CDR2 is YFSETQ. The CDR3 is 16 residues long. Trimming left V 1 base short and J 4 bases short, with 17 bases between. The CDR3 DNA is TGCGCCAGCAGCTTGAACAGCCCTTTCTTCCGAGAGACCCAGTACTTC. This gives the protein CASSLNSPFFRETQYF.

The rearrangement links TRBV6-5 to TRBJ1-2; TRBD1 aligns across 7 bases. CDR1 MNHEY and CDR2 SVGAGI come from the germline V gene. The V and J ends lost 8 bases and 2 bases, in that order; junction bases with no gene match: 5. This CDR3 is built from 13 residues. The CDR3 DNA reads as TGTGCCAGCGGCCCGACAGGGAACTATGGCTACACCTTC. Protein sequence: CASGPTGNYGYTF.

The CDR3 nucleotides are TGTGCCAGCAGCGTCCACCACTCGCCCACAGGGGGCGCGTCGAACTATGGCTACACCTTC. This gives the protein CASSVHHSPTGGASNYGYTF. The V call is TRBV9, the J call TRBJ1-2; TRBD1 matches 9 bases. J lost 2 bases, V lost 2 bases, and 19 bases had no gene match. The CDR3 is made up of 20 amino acids. Germline V gene lookup returns CDR1 SGDLS and CDR2 YYNGEE. Full variable domain (remainder filled in from reference TRBV9 and TRBJ1-2): DSGVTQTPKHLITATGQRVTLRCSPRSGDLSVYWYQQSLDQGLQFLIQYYNGEERAKGNILERFSAQQFPDLHSELNLSSLELGDSALYFCASSVHHSPTGGASNYGYTFGSGTRLTVV.

This chain joins TRBV6-1 and TRBJ2-3; 14 nucleotides line up with TRBD2. Germline CDR1 is MNHNS and CDR2 is SASEGT. Unmatched junction bases numbered 0, after V lost 3 bases and J lost 4 bases. This CDR3 has 15 residues. CDR3 sequence: CASSETSGGADTQYF. As DNA, the CDR3 is TGTGCCAGCAGTGAGACTAGCGGGGGGGCAGATACGCAGTATTTT.

V gene TRBV4-1 combines with J gene TRBJ2-5; TRBD2 matches at 7 bases. CDR1 is MGHRA, CDR2 YSYEKL, per germline. This CDR3 contains 14 residues. Trimming removed 1 base from V and 3 bases from J; junction bases left unmatched: 2. CDR3 DNA sequence: TGCGCCAGCAGCCAAGGACTAGCCAAAGAGACCCAGTACTTC. It specifies CASSQGLAKETQYF.

This chain connects TRBV15 to TRBJ2-3; 8 nucleotides align to TRBD2. V dropped 0 bases and J dropped 2; count of bases not matched to a gene: 13. The CDR3 covers 19 residues. Per germline, CDR1 LNHNV and CDR2 YYDKDF (reference sequence). The CDR3 DNA follows: TGTGCCACCAGCAGAGAGAAACCTCACCAGCGGGGGATCACAGATACGCAGTATTTT. As protein: CATSREKPHQRGITDTQYF.

V usage is TRBV6-5 and J usage is TRBJ1-2; 7 bases align to TRBD1. J was trimmed by 3 bases and V by 4 bases; bases with no gene match: 5. Germline assignment: CDR1 MNHEY and CDR2 SVGAGI. The CDR3 is 14 amino acids. DNA of the CDR3: TGTGCCAGCAGTTCCGAAACAGGGGACTATGGCTACACCTTC. Translation gives CASSSETGDYGYTF.